The 30 T cell receptor beta chains reported below all come from one sample, sequenced in a study of blood T cell repertoires in COVID-19. Assay used: immunoSEQ multiplex PCR; TCRdb lists only in-frame clones, some missing. Of around 250,000 clones listed, about 83% are singletons. The specimen was peripheral blood. Source of these receptors: a man aged 40-49 years with active or convalescent COVID-19.

This clone was detected only a few times. J is TRBJ1-1 and V is TRBV29-1; D uncertain. Trimming left V 0 bases short and J 0 bases short, with 17 bases between. This CDR3 comprises 17 residues. Per the germline V gene, CDR1 is SQVTM and CDR2 is ANQGSEA. DNA for the CDR3: TGCAGCGTTGAAGATCGGGGAATCTGGTCGATGAACACTGAAGCTTTCTTT. Its protein is CSVEDRGIWSMNTEAFF.

The chain links TRBV4-2 to TRBJ1-3; D remains unclear. Germline V lookup: CDR1 LGHNA, CDR2 YNFKEQ. The CDR3 runs to 16 residues. The germline V and J ends were trimmed by 0 bases and 0 bases, with 9 bases remaining between them. For the CDR3, the DNA is TGTGCCAGCAGCCAAGACTTGGCCAGCTCTGGAAACACCATATATTTT. It translates to CASSQDLASSGNTIYF.

The chain has TRBV3-1 (or the pseudogene TRBV3-2) and TRBJ2-1; 7 bases match TRBD2. The V and J ends lost 6 bases and 6 bases, in that order; junction bases with no gene match: 11. This CDR3 has 15 amino acids. CDR1 LGHDT and CDR2 YNNKEL come from the germline V gene (reference sequence). DNA of the CDR3: TGTGCCAGCAGACCCGGGTTAGCGGGTCCCAATGAGCAGTTCTTC. Amino acids: CASRPGLAGPNEQFF.

This clone showed up just a few times. The gene calls are TRBV19 and TRBJ1-6, with a weak D call TRBD1 (5 bases). Trimming cost V 3 bases and J 9 bases, with 9 bases left between them. The CDR3 contains 13 residues. Germline V lookup: CDR1 LNHDA, CDR2 SQIVND (reference sequence). CDR3 amino acids: CASSIPGGSPLHF. The CDR3 DNA is TGTGCCAGTAGTATTCCCGGGGGTTCACCCCTCCACTTT.

This chain joins TRBV7-9 and TRBJ2-3; maybe TRBD2 (6 bases). Germline V CDR1 and CDR2: SEHNR, FQNEAQ (reference sequence). The CDR3 contains 17 residues. Deletions cut 0 bases from V and 0 bases from J, with 13 bases between. This chain's CDR3 is CASSLAPGLTSTDTQYF. The DNA for the CDR3 is TGTGCCAGCAGCTTAGCCCCTGGACTAACTAGCACAGATACGCAGTATTTT.

This rearrangement joins TRBV5-5 to TRBJ2-7, with D tentatively TRBD2 (5 bases). Trimming took off 0 bases at V and 2 bases at J, with 6 bases between the two ends. This CDR3 is 13 amino acids long. The germline gives CDR1 SGHKS, CDR2 YYEKEE (reference sequence). The CDR3 DNA follows: TGTGCCAGCAGCTTGGCCGGGACCTACGAGCAGTACTTC. It specifies CASSLAGTYEQYF.

This chain joins TRBV5-5 and TRBJ1-2, with D uncertain. V gave up 0 bases and J gave up 2 bases, with 5 bases separating them. The CDR3 is made up of 13 amino acids. Looked up from germline, CDR1 is SGHKS and CDR2 is YYEKEE (reference sequence). CDR3 sequence: CASSLALNYGYTF. DNA of the CDR3: TGTGCCAGCAGCTTGGCACTAAACTATGGCTACACCTTC.

This chain uses TRBV6-5 with TRBJ1-5, with a possible D match to TRBD1 (5 bases). This CDR3 region has 15 residues. Deletions cut 6 bases from V and 6 bases from J, with 18 bases between. Germline CDR1 MNHEY, CDR2 SVGAGI. The DNA for the CDR3 is TGTGCCAGCAGCCCATACGACCGGGACTCTCAGCCCCAGCATTTT. Its translation: CASSPYDRDSQPQHF.

This chain uses TRBV24-1 with TRBJ1-2; D may be TRBD1 (6 bases). The CDR3 length is 13 residues. Trimming left V 9 bases short and J 8 bases short, with 18 bases between. CDR1 and CDR2 from the germline V gene are KGHDR and SFDVKD. The CDR3 reads CATAPRGQLGYTF. DNA for the CDR3: TGTGCCACCGCCCCTCGGGGACAACTGGGCTACACCTTC.

V and J are TRBV9 and TRBJ1-2; 8 bases are a match to TRBD1. This CDR3 region has 15 residues. Germline V gene data show CDR1 as SGDLS and CDR2 as YYNGEE. The V and J ends lost 0 bases and 4 bases, in that order; junction bases with no gene match: 5. The CDR3 loop reads CASSVEAGGIYGYTF. CDR3 coding DNA: TGTGCCAGCAGCGTAGAGGCAGGGGGCATCTATGGCTACACCTTC.

The rearrangement joins TRBV24-1 to TRBJ2-7; 9 bases map to TRBD1. Germline CDR1 is KGHDR and CDR2 is SFDVKD. V lost 6 bases, J lost 5 bases, and 13 bases stayed unmatched. The CDR3 totals 16 residues. CDR3 coding DNA: TGTGCCACCAGTACACCCTCCGGGACAGGGAACCACGAGCAGTACTTC. It encodes CATSTPSGTGNHEQYF.

The chain is built from TRBV13 and TRBJ2-7; TRBD1 might be the D (6 bases). The CDR3 contains 14 residues. V was shortened by 5 bases and J by 0 bases, with 11 bases between the two germline ends. Germline CDR1 and CDR2: PRHDT and FYEKMQ (reference sequence). CDR3 residues: CASSLGHTSYEQYF. In nucleotides, the CDR3 is TGTGCCAGCAGCCTGGGACATACCTCCTACGAGCAGTACTTC.

This clone has just one count. The chain uses TRBV3-1 (or the pseudogene TRBV3-2) and TRBJ2-5, with 12 bases identical to TRBD2. The CDR3 is 16 residues long. Germline V gene data show CDR1 as LGHDT and CDR2 as YNNKEL (reference sequence). V lost 6 bases to trimming and J lost 5 bases; unmatched junction nucleotides: 10. The CDR3 protein is CASSKRLAGVGETQYF. In nucleotides, the CDR3 is TGTGCCAGCAGTAAAAGACTAGCGGGGGTTGGGGAGACCCAGTACTTC.

The CDR3 loop is CATGGRGNEKLFF. DNA for the CDR3: TGTGCCACGGGGGGACGGGGTAATGAAAAACTGTTTTTT. This chain connects TRBV5-4 to TRBJ1-4, with D possibly being TRBD1 (5 bases). V gave up 9 bases and J gave up 4 bases, with 13 bases separating them. CDR3 length equals 13 residues. The germline gives CDR1 SGHNT, CDR2 YYREEE (reference sequence).

The chain combines TRBV7-9 with TRBJ2-3, with 7 positions matching TRBD1. Germline values: CDR1 SEHNR, CDR2 FQNEAQ (reference sequence). The CDR3 runs to 16 residues. The V and J ends lost 7 bases and 0 bases, in that order; junction bases with no gene match: 10. CDR3 DNA sequence: TGTGCCAGCAACTCAGGGGGTCGGGGTAGCACAGATACGCAGTATTTT. This translates into CASNSGGRGSTDTQYF.

The V call is TRBV21-1, the J call TRBJ1-1. TRBV21-1 is recorded as a pseudogene. The CDR3 covers 17 residues. CDR3 nucleotides: TGTGCCAGCAGCAAAAGTTGGGGGGAGGCGGAGAACACTGAAGCTTTCTTT. Translated: CASSKSWGEAENTEAFF.

The chain uses TRBV30 and TRBJ1-2, with D unclear. Germline V lookup: CDR1 GTSNPN, CDR2 SVGIG (reference sequence). The CDR3 length is 12 residues. V dropped 2 bases and J dropped 1 base, with 5 bases sitting between them. This CDR3 reads CAWSPYNYGYTF. Here the CDR3 DNA reads TGTGCCTGGAGTCCCTATAACTATGGCTACACCTTC.

The chain combines TRBV5-8 with TRBJ2-2; 7 bases fit TRBD2. This CDR3 region has 16 residues. Losses at the gene ends were 5 bases for V and 7 bases for J; bases not matched to a gene: 14. From germline, CDR1 is SGHTS and CDR2 YDEGEE. The CDR3 DNA reads TGTGCCAGCAGGAGGAAGCGGGGCCACTCAAGCGGGGAGCTGTTTTTT. Translated: CASRRKRGHSSGELFF.

The rearrangement uses TRBV5-5 and TRBJ2-3; TRBD2 agrees at 15 bases. The V gene end was trimmed by 5 bases and the J gene end by 0 bases; junction bases not matched to a gene: 13. The germline V gene has CDR1 SGHKS and CDR2 YYEKEE (reference sequence). The CDR3 has 20 amino acids. The CDR3 DNA is TGTGCCAGCAGTTCGGAGGGACTAGCGGGGGGACCAGCTAGCACAGATACGCAGTATTTT. Protein: CASSSEGLAGGPASTDTQYF. The full variable domain, rest sourced from reference TRBV5-5 and TRBJ2-3, is DAGVTQSPTHLIKTRGQQVTLRCSPISGHKSVSWYQQVLGQGPQFIFQYYEKEERGRGNFPDRFSARQFPNYSSELNVNALLLGDSALYLCASSSEGLAGGPASTDTQYFGPGTRLTVL.

As DNA, the CDR3 is TGCGCCAGCAGCTCCACTGGGGGGGGGTTAAGCTACGAGCAGTACTTC. Protein product: CASSSTGGGLSYEQYF. V usage is TRBV5-1 and J usage is TRBJ2-7; TRBD2 agrees at 7 bases. The germline V gene encodes CDR1 SGHRS and CDR2 YFSETQ. V lost 3 bases and J lost 3; bases outside the gene matches: 12. This CDR3 has 16 amino acids.

V is TRBV30 and J is TRBJ1-4; TRBD1 matches at 9 bases. CDR1 is GTSNPN and CDR2 is SVGIG in the germline V gene (reference sequence). The ends lost 7 bases at V and 1 base at J; junction bases unmatched: 1. The CDR3 covers 13 residues. This CDR3 is CALDRGTNEKLFF. In DNA, the CDR3 is TGTGCCTTGGACAGGGGAACTAATGAAAAACTGTTTTTT.

V and J are TRBV18 and TRBJ1-1; 8 nucleotides match TRBD1. There are 13 residues in the CDR3. CDR1 is KGHSH and CDR2 is LQKENI in the germline V gene. With 5 bases clipped from V and 6 bases from J, the junction kept 5 bases outside the gene matches. CDR3: CASSYDRGAEAFF. As DNA, the CDR3 is TGTGCCAGCTCATACGACAGGGGCGCTGAAGCTTTCTTT.

This clone was counted once. V and J are TRBV5-1 and TRBJ2-1; a weak D match, TRBD1 (6 bases). CDR1 and CDR2 (germline): SGHRS, YFSETQ. This CDR3 spans 16 amino acids. Trimming took off 2 bases at V and 8 bases at J, with 20 bases between the two ends. The DNA of the CDR3 is TGCGCCAGCAGCTTTGGTCTCAGGGGCCCGTGGGATGAGCAGTTCTTC. Translation gives CASSFGLRGPWDEQFF.

The rearrangement joins TRBV24-1 to TRBJ2-1; 8 nucleotides agree with TRBD2. The germline V gene encodes CDR1 KGHDR and CDR2 SFDVKD. The CDR3 is 18 residues long. After removal of 9 bases from V and 5 bases from J, the junction contained 20 bases not matched to a gene. Written as DNA, the CDR3 is TGTGCCACCGCAACGGGGCCAGCTGGCGGGAGGCCGAACAATGAGCAGTTCTTC. As protein: CATATGPAGGRPNNEQFF.

The chain carries TRBV5-5 and TRBJ1-1; 9 bases agree with TRBD1. Germline CDR1 is SGHKS and CDR2 is YYEKEE (reference sequence). With 2 bases clipped from V and 3 bases from J, the junction kept 8 bases outside the gene matches. CDR3 length: 16 residues. The CDR3 here is CASSFYYRGLDTEAFF. The CDR3 nucleotides are TGTGCCAGCAGCTTTTATTACAGGGGGCTCGACACTGAAGCTTTCTTT. The variable domain in full, with the rest retrieved from reference TRBV5-5 and TRBJ1-1, is DAGVTQSPTHLIKTRGQQVTLRCSPISGHKSVSWYQQVLGQGPQFIFQYYEKEERGRGNFPDRFSARQFPNYSSELNVNALLLGDSALYLCASSFYYRGLDTEAFFGQGTRLTVV.

This sequence joins TRBV5-1 and TRBJ2-2, with D perhaps TRBD2 (5 bases). The V gene lost 4 bases and the J gene lost 1 base, with 11 bases spanning the gap. Germline V lookup: CDR1 SGHRS, CDR2 YFSETQ. The CDR3 is 15 amino acids. The CDR3 bases are TGCGCCAGCAGCGTTCCGAGCGGGAACACCGGGGAGCTGTTTTTT. It specifies CASSVPSGNTGELFF. The variable domain in full, completed from reference TRBV5-1 and TRBJ2-2, reads KAGVTQTPRYLIKTRGQQVTLSCSPISGHRSVSWYQQTPGQGLQFLFEYFSETQRNKGNFPGRFSGRQFSNSRSEMNVSTLELGDSALYLCASSVPSGNTGELFFGEGSRLTVL.

V and J are TRBV3-1 (or the pseudogene TRBV3-2) and TRBJ1-1, with D perhaps TRBD1 (6 bases). The germline CDR1 and CDR2 sequences are LGHDT and YNNKEL (reference sequence). Trimming removed 7 bases from V and 1 base from J, with 13 bases in between. The CDR3 is made up of 14 amino acids. For the CDR3, the DNA is TGTGCCAGCACCTCGCAGGGACAGAACACTGAAGCTTTCTTT. Translating gives CASTSQGQNTEAFF.

V gene TRBV7-9 combines with J gene TRBJ1-1; tentative D call: TRBD1 (6 bases). Germline loops: CDR1 SEHNR, CDR2 FQNEAQ (reference sequence). The CDR3 length is 15 residues. V was shortened by 1 base and J by 0 bases, with 9 bases between the two germline ends. The CDR3 loop reads CASSLEGVMNTEAFF. The CDR3 region has the DNA TGTGCCAGCAGCTTAGAGGGGGTCATGAACACTGAAGCTTTCTTT. The variable domain in full, with the rest retrieved from reference TRBV7-9 and TRBJ1-1, is DTGVSQNPRHKITKRGQNVTFRCDPISEHNRLYWYRQTLGQGPEFLTYFQNEAQLEKSRLLSDRFSAERPKGSFSTLEIQRTEQGDSAMYLCASSLEGVMNTEAFFGQGTRLTVV.

The CDR3 DNA reads TGTGCCAGCATTCGAGCGGACAGCTCCTACAATGAGCAGTTCTTC. Protein: CASIRADSSYNEQFF. The V and J genes are TRBV5-6 and TRBJ2-1, with D possibly TRBD1 on 6 matching bases. Germline CDR1 and CDR2: SGHDT and YYEEEE. V lost 6 bases, J lost 0 bases, and 13 bases lay in between. This CDR3 region has 15 residues.

The V call is TRBV6-5, the J call TRBJ2-2; 7 nucleotides agree with TRBD1. The CDR3 extends over 15 amino acids. With V trimmed by 2 bases and J by 2 bases, 2 bases remained unmatched. Looked up from germline, CDR1 is MNHEY and CDR2 is SVGAGI. Here the CDR3 reads CASSYRGLNTGELFF. In DNA form, the CDR3 reads TGTGCCAGCAGTTACAGGGGGCTAAACACCGGGGAGCTGTTTTTT.